This TCR beta chain was found in a study of cytomegalovirus exposure and HLA in healthy donors. Overall study results and limits: Most CMV-associated TCR beta chains were later found to appear HLA-restricted. Per a prior analysis, the majority of TCR beta V segments were productive roughly 90% or roughly 30% of the time. Most TCR sequences proved rare, with some public TCRs found in many donors.

The study ran its PCR with 60 Vbeta and 13 Jbeta primers. The repertoire was sequenced with immunoSEQ multiplex PCR; TCRdb's copy has only in-frame clones and lacks some. The repertoire has just under 95,000 clones, 77% of them found once; the top ten carry under 8%. To note about this clone: Its antigen remains unknown.

The CDR3 is made up of 13 amino acids. Germline V lookup: CDR1 MRHNA, CDR2 SNTAGT. V lost 6 bases, J lost 0 bases, and 8 bases lay in between. The chain couples TRBV6-4 to TRBJ1-1; D is perhaps TRBD1 (5 bases). This receptor was obtained from a man aged 50-60 years in good health and CMV-seropositive. Input material: PBMCs. CDR3 in amino acids: CASRQDMNTEAFF. The CDR3 region has the DNA TGTGCCAGCAGGCAGGACATGAACACTGAAGCTTTCTTT.